This T cell receptor (beta chain) is drawn from a study of cytomegalovirus exposure and HLA in healthy donors. Germline V gene sequence: CDR1 MNHEY, CDR2 SVGAGI. V was cut by 6 bases and J by 2 bases, with 10 bases left in between. This CDR3 spans 13 amino acids. Study-level results: In a later analysis, TCR beta V- and J-gene trimming showed a link to a missense DCLRE1C variant.

PCR used 60 Vbeta primers and 13 Jbeta primers. Clones were sequenced by immunoSEQ multiplex PCR, and TCRdb holds only the in-frame ones, with some missing. The profile shows around 180,000 clones, roughly four fifths of them singletons. The table lists this clone with a few counts. Its antigen is undetermined. Sample: PBMCs. The clonotype originates from a man in his late teens or twenties in good health and CMV-seronegative. This rearrangement joins TRBV6-5 to TRBJ1-2, with D perhaps matching TRBD1 (5 bases). CDR3: CASSPDSNYGYTF. The CDR3 DNA reads TGTGCCAGCAGCCCCGACAGCAACTATGGCTACACCTTC.